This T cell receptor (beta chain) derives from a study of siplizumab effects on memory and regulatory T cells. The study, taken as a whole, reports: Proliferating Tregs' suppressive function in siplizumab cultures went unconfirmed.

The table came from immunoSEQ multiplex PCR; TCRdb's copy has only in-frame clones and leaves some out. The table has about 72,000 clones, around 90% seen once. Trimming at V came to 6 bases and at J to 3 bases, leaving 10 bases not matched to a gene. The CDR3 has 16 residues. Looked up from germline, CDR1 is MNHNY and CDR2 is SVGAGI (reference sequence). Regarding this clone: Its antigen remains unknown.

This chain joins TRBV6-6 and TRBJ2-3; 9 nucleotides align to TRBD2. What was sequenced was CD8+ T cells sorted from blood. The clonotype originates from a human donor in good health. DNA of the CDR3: TGTGCCAGCAGGACGAGGCGGGAGGGGGGGACAGATACGCAGTATTTT. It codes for CASRTRREGGTDTQYF.